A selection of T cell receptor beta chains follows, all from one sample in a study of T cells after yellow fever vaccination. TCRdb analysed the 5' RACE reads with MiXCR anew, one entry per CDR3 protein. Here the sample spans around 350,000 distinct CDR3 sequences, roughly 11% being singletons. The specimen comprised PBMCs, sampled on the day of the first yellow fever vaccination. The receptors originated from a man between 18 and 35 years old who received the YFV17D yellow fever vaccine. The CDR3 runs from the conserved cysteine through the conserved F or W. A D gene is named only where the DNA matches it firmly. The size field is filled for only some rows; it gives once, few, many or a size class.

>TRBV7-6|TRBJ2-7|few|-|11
CASSAGTEQYF
TGTGCCAGCAGCGCAGGGACCGAGCAGTACTTC
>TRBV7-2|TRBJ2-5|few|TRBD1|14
CASSSTGGTETQYF
TGTGCCAGCAGCTCCACAGGGGGTACAGAGACCCAGTACTTC
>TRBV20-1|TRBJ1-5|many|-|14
CSAQGLELYQPQHF
TGCAGTGCTCAGGGACTGGAGTTATATCAGCCCCAGCATTTT
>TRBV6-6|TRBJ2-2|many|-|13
CASREGYTGELFF
TGTGCCAGCAGGGAAGGGTACACCGGGGAGCTGTTTTTT
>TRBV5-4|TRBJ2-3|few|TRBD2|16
CASSSIAGAGRDTQYF
TGTGCCAGCAGCTCAATAGCGGGGGCCGGGAGAGATACGCAGTATTTT
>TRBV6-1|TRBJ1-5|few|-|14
CASSGDGPFLPQHF
TGTGCCAGCAGCGGGGACGGCCCGTTCTTACCCCAGCATTTT
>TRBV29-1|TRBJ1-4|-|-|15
CSAGQGSVANEKLFF
TGCAGCGCTGGGCAAGGGAGTGTGGCTAATGAAAAACTGTTTTTT
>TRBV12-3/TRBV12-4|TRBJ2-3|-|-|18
CASSLGPASGRDTDTQYF
TGTGCCAGCAGTTTAGGGCCCGCATCGGGAAGAGACACAGATACGCAGTATTTT
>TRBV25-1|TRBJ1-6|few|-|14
CASSLTDGDSPLHF
TGTGCCAGCAGTTTAACCGACGGAGACTCACCCCTCCACTTT
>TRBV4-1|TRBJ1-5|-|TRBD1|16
CASSQDLGTGERPQHF
TGCGCCAGCAGCCAAGATTTGGGGACAGGGGAACGGCCCCAGCATTTT
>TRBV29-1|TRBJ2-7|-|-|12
CSVGPGFNEQYF
TGCAGCGTTGGACCGGGTTTTAACGAGCAGTACTTC
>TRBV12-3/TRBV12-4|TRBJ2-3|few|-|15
CASRPFGGAGWTQYF
TGTGCCAGCAGGCCATTTGGGGGCGCCGGATGGACGCAGTATTTT
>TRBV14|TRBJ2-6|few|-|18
CASSQDGPPYSGANVLTF
TGTGCCAGCAGCCAAGATGGCCCGCCATACTCTGGGGCCAACGTCCTGACTTTC
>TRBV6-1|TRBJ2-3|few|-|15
CATTQGYQRGDTQYF
TGTGCCACCACGCAGGGTTACCAGAGGGGAGATACGCAGTATTTT
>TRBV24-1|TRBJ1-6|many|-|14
CATSDPGVGSPLHF
TGTGCCACCAGTGATCCGGGTGTAGGTTCACCCCTCCACTTT
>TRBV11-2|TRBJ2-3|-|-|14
CASSFPGGLDTQYF
TGTGCCAGCAGCTTCCCCGGGGGATTGGATACGCAGTATTTT
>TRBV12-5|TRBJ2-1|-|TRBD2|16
CASGPNRGGAYNEQFF
TGTGCTAGTGGTCCCAACCGGGGGGGCGCCTACAATGAGCAGTTCTTC
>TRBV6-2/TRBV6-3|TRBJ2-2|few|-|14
CASSYGPGTGELFF
TGTGCCAGCAGTTATGGCCCGGGAACCGGGGAGCTGTTTTTT
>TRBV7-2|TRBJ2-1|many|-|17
CASSLGRGRDAYNEQFF
TGTGCCAGCAGCTTAGGGCGGGGTAGGGACGCCTACAATGAGCAGTTCTTC
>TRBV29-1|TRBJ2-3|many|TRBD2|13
CSVEASGSDTQYF
TGCAGCGTTGAGGCTAGCGGATCAGATACGCAGTATTTT
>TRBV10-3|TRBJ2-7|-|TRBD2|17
CAISGGTSGGPTYEQYF
TGTGCCATCAGTGGCGGGACTAGCGGGGGTCCTACCTACGAGCAGTACTTC
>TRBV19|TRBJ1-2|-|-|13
CASSGGAVSRYTF
TGTGCCAGTAGTGGAGGGGCGGTCTCCCGCTACACCTTC
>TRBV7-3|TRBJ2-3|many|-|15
CASSPGQSGGDTQYF
TGTGCCAGCAGCCCTGGACAGTCGGGAGGAGATACGCAGTATTTT
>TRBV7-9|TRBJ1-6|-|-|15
CASSLSRVNNSPLHF
TGTGCCAGCAGCTTGTCGAGGGTAAATAATTCACCCCTCCACTTT
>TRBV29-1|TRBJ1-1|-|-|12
CSVVQLNTEAFF
TGCAGCGTTGTACAGCTGAACACTGAAGCTTTCTTT
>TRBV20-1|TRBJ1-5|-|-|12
CSGSGSNQPQHF
TGCAGTGGGTCAGGTAGCAATCAGCCCCAGCATTTT
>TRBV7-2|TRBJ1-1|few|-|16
CASSSPAGTAGTEAFF
TGTGCCAGCAGCTCCCCCGCCGGGACTGCGGGCACTGAAGCTTTCTTT
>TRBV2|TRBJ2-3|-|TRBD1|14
CASRRTGGADTQYF
TGTGCCAGCAGGCGGACAGGTGGGGCAGATACGCAGTATTTT
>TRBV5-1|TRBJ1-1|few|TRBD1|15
CASSTATGGQTEAFF
TGCGCCAGCAGCACCGCCACAGGGGGTCAAACTGAAGCTTTCTTT
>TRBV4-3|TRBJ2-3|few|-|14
CASSPGWTPVTQYF
TGCGCCAGCAGCCCAGGGTGGACCCCAGTTACGCAGTATTTT
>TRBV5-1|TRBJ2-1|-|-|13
CASSFFAGNEQFF
TGCGCCAGCAGCTTTTTCGCAGGGAATGAGCAGTTCTTC
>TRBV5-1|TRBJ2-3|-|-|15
CASSFRPGSTDTQYF
TGCGCCAGCAGCTTCCGGCCCGGGAGCACAGATACGCAGTATTTT
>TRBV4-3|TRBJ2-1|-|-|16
CASSQDTGFFGNEQFF
TGCGCCAGCAGCCAAGATACAGGGTTCTTTGGGAATGAGCAGTTCTTC